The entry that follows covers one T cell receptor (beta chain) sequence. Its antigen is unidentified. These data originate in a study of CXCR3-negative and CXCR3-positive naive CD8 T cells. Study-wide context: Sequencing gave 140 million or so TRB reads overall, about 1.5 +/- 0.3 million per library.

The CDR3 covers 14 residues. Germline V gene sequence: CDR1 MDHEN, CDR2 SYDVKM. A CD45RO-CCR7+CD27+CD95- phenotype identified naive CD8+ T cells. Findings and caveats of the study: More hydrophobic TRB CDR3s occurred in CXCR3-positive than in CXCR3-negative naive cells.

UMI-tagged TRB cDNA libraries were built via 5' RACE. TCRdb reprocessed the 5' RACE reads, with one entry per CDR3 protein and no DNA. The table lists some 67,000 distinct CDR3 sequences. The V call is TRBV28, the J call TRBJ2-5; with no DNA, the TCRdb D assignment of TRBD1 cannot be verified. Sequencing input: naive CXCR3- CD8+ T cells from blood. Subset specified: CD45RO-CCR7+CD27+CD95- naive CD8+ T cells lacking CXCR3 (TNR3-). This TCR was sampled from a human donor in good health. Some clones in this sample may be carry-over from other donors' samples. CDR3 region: CASRPTGGEETQYF.